These 22 T cell receptor beta chains were sequenced from one sample in a study of T cell repertoires in cytomegalovirus infection. MiXCR was run by TCRdb on the reads, yielding one entry per CDR3 protein. The top ten clones hold around an eighth of a sample with about a million distinct CDR3 sequences, around 32% of them seen once. No antigen has been assigned to these receptors. The sequencing here drew on cultured CD8+ T cells from PBMCs, taken from culture after CMV antigen stimulation. The receptor source for this set is a human donor in good health (CMV status not recorded). Some clones in this sample may be carry-over from other donors' samples.

V gene TRBV28 combines with J gene TRBJ2-5; 11 nucleotides agree with TRBD1. The CDR3 is made up of 17 amino acids. Germline CDR1 and CDR2: MDHEN and SYDVKM. The junction had 6 bases not matched to a gene; V was cut back by 3 bases and J by 0 bases. The CDR3 is CASSFSDRGLDQETQYF. The CDR3 nucleotides are TGTGCCAGCAGTTTTTCGGACAGGGGGCTTGACCAAGAGACCCAGTACTTC.

This chain joins TRBV3-1 and TRBJ2-7; 11 bases agree with TRBD2. Germline V gene data show CDR1 as LGHDT and CDR2 as YNNKEL (reference sequence). With V trimmed by 5 bases and J by 1 base, 4 bases remained unmatched. CDR3 length equals 15 residues. The CDR3 DNA follows: TGTGCCAGCAGCGCTCTAGCGGGGGGTTCCTACGAGCAGTACTTC. It specifies CASSALAGGSYEQYF.

In its sample, this clonotype was seen once. The CDR3 nucleotides are TGCGCCAGCAGCCAAGATCCTCAGTACACAGATACGCAGTATTTT. Its protein is CASSQDPQYTDTQYF. J is TRBJ2-3 and V is TRBV4-1; D not certain. V dropped 0 bases and J dropped 2 bases, with 9 bases sitting between them. The CDR3 extends over 15 amino acids. The germline V gene has CDR1 MGHRA and CDR2 YSYEKL.

The genes are TRBV4-1 and TRBJ2-7; D unclear. Per germline, CDR1 MGHRA and CDR2 YSYEKL. The CDR3 extends over 14 amino acids. With 4 bases removed from V and 5 bases from J, the gap between germline ends came to 15 bases. This CDR3 reads CASSLLFNTDEQYF. The DNA of the CDR3 is TGCGCCAGCAGCCTTCTTTTCAATACGGACGAGCAGTACTTC.

This clonotype appeared a few times. This chain connects TRBV7-2 to TRBJ1-2; TRBD1 is a possible D gene (6 bases). CDR3 length: 13 residues. V shed 6 bases and J shed 6 bases, with 14 bases lying between them. Germline lookup yields CDR1 SGHTA and CDR2 FQGNSA. The CDR3 DNA follows: TGTGCCAGCAGTTCTTTTTCAGGGGATGGCTACACCTTC. It is translated as CASSSFSGDGYTF.

CDR3 in amino acids: CASSEPPQANEKLFF. The CDR3 DNA sequence: TGTGCCAGCAGTGAACCTCCACAGGCTAATGAAAAACTGTTTTTT. This chain links TRBV2 with TRBJ1-4; D may be TRBD1 (5 bases). The V gene lost 2 bases and the J gene lost 3 bases, with 10 bases spanning the gap. In germline, CDR1 is SNHLY, CDR2 FYNNEI. The CDR3 is 15 amino acids.

The gene calls are TRBV27 and TRBJ2-1; the match to TRBD1 covers 8 bases. The CDR3 has 14 residues. The trim removed 3 bases at V and 8 bases at J, leaving 6 bases unmatched. Germline CDR1 and CDR2: MNHEY and SMNVEV (reference sequence). The CDR3 protein is CASSLRTGTDEQFF. The CDR3 DNA reads TGTGCCAGCAGTTTGAGGACAGGGACAGATGAGCAGTTCTTC.

The chain joins TRBV20-1 to TRBJ2-3; 11 bases match TRBD2. With V trimmed by 0 bases and J by 0 bases, 5 bases remained unmatched. The CDR3 has 17 amino acids. Germline-derived CDR1 and CDR2 are DFQATT and SNEGSKA (reference sequence). The DNA of the CDR3 is TGCAGTGCTAGAGATATAGCGGGGGGGCCGAGCACAGATACGCAGTATTTT. It yields the protein CSARDIAGGPSTDTQYF.

V gene TRBV29-1 combines with J gene TRBJ2-1, with 9 bases lining up with TRBD2. The J segment lost 16 bases and the V segment lost 3 bases, leaving 7 bases of the junction unmatched. The CDR3 runs to 11 residues. CDR1 and CDR2 from the germline V gene are SQVTM and ANQGSEA. This CDR3 is CSVEPSGDHFF. CDR3 bases: TGCAGCGTTGAGCCTAGCGGGGATCATTTCTTC.

V usage is TRBV19 and J usage is TRBJ2-7, with D unresolved. The germline CDR1 and CDR2 sequences are LNHDA and SQIVND (reference sequence). The CDR3 is 15 residues long. The V and J ends lost 10 bases and 2 bases respectively, with 21 bases between them. In nucleotides, the CDR3 is TGTGCCACCCCCCCCGCGGTCCAGGCCCCCTACGAGCAGTACGTC. It codes for CATPPAVQAPYEQYV.

This rearrangement joins TRBV20-1 to TRBJ2-7; the match to TRBD1 covers 9 bases. V shed 0 bases, J shed 5 bases, and the junction held 8 bases outside the gene matches. The CDR3 runs 15 residues. CDR1 and CDR2 from the germline V gene are DFQATT and SNEGSKA (reference sequence). CDR3 region: CSARDRDRGRNEQYF. The CDR3 DNA is TGCAGTGCTAGAGATCGTGACAGGGGGAGGAACGAGCAGTACTTC.

This clonotype was seen a handful of times. The V call is TRBV18, the J call TRBJ1-3; no definite D call. Trimming removed 3 bases at V and 7 bases at J, with 16 bases between. The germline CDR1 and CDR2 sequences are KGHSH and LQKENI. The CDR3 extends over 15 amino acids. The CDR3 DNA reads as TGTGCCAGCTCACCGGGAAAGAGCTTGAGGAACACCATATATTTT. Encoded protein: CASSPGKSLRNTIYF.

The J gene is TRBJ1-4, the V gene TRBV4-3; a possible D gene is TRBD1 (6 bases). V was cut by 2 bases and J by 8 bases, with 12 bases left in between. The germline gives CDR1 LGHNA, CDR2 YSLEER. The CDR3 loop spans 14 amino acids. CDR3 nucleotides: TGCGCCAGCAGCCAATGGGGGCATGGGGAAAAACTGTTTTTT. Translation: CASSQWGHGEKLFF.

The chain uses TRBV6-1 and TRBJ2-7; perhaps TRBD1 as D (6 bases). The CDR3 loop spans 14 amino acids. Trimming pared 4 bases from V and 3 bases from J, leaving 13 bases between. Looked up from germline, CDR1 is MNHNS and CDR2 is SASEGT. CDR3 residues: CASSVPDRFYEQYV. CDR3 nucleotides: TGTGCCAGCAGTGTTCCAGACAGGTTCTACGAGCAGTACGTC.

Points on this clonotype: Possible read error: a much larger clone is one base away. This chain uses TRBV7-2 with TRBJ1-2; maybe TRBD1 (5 bases). Trimming shortened V by 4 bases and J by 6 bases, and 27 bases separated the two germline ends. The CDR3 is made up of 18 amino acids. Germline CDR1 reads SGHTA; CDR2 reads FQGNSA. The CDR3 bases are TGTACCAGCAGCTATACCCGCATTCGAGGGGAAGGAAGGAATGGCTACACCTTC. It is translated as CTSSYTRIRGEGRNGYTF.

The V call is TRBV7-9, the J call TRBJ2-1; no definite D call. Germline lookup yields CDR1 SEHNR and CDR2 FQNEAQ (reference sequence). This CDR3 contains 14 residues. Trimming took off 5 bases at V and 2 bases at J, with 10 bases between the two ends. The CDR3 DNA reads as TGTGCCAGCAGCAACAGTCTCACCTACAATGAGCAGTTCTTC. Its translation: CASSNSLTYNEQFF.

The sample holds a few counts of this clonotype. The V and J genes are TRBV7-8 and TRBJ2-2, with D unresolved. The germline V gene encodes CDR1 SGHVS and CDR2 FQNEAQ. This CDR3 comprises 16 residues. Trimming shortened V by 2 bases and J by 2 bases, and 12 bases separated the two germline ends. CDR3 nucleotides: TGTGCCAGCAGCTTAATCAAAACTGGAAACACCGGGGAGCTGTTTTTT. Translation gives CASSLIKTGNTGELFF.

This clonotype was counted between two and nine times. This chain links TRBV11-3 with TRBJ2-5; possibly TRBD2 for D (6 bases). V was pared by 3 bases and J by 5 bases, with 16 bases between. Germline CDR1 and CDR2: SGHNT and YENEEA. The CDR3 extends over 15 amino acids. The CDR3 protein is CASSFRGAEEETQYF. The CDR3, as DNA: TGTGCCAGCAGCTTCCGCGGGGCAGAGGAGGAGACCCAGTACTTC.

This sequence joins TRBV14 and TRBJ2-2; the match to TRBD1 covers 8 bases. V trimming: 0 bases; J trimming: 5 bases; junction bases outside the gene matches: 23. The CDR3 is made up of 22 amino acids. Germline CDR1 is SGHDN and CDR2 is FVKESK. CDR3 sequence (DNA): TGTGCCAGCAGCCAAGATTTTGTTGGTGGACAGGGTCGTCTCCTATTTACCGGGGAGCTGTTTTTT. It yields the protein CASSQDFVGGQGRLLFTGELFF.

The CDR3 sequence: CATSRTGRDTQYF. CDR3 DNA sequence: TGTGCCACCAGCAGAACAGGGAGAGATACGCAGTATTTT. The chain recombines TRBV15 with TRBJ2-3; possible D gene TRBD1, 6 bases. The germline V gene has CDR1 LNHNV and CDR2 YYDKDF (reference sequence). V was trimmed by 2 bases and J by 5 bases, leaving 8 bases between them. The CDR3 covers 13 residues.

There are many counts of this clonotype. The V gene is TRBV7-8, the J gene TRBJ1-6; D is unresolved. The CDR3 covers 18 residues. Trimming took off 4 bases at V and 4 bases at J, with 20 bases between the two ends. Germline CDR1 is SGHVS and CDR2 is FQNEAQ. CDR3 nucleotide sequence: TGTGCCAGCAGCTATGACTGGGCAGCTCCCTATTATAATTCACCCCTCCACTTT. It yields the protein CASSYDWAAPYYNSPLHF. Full variable domain (outside the CDR3, taken from reference TRBV7-8 and TRBJ1-6): GAGVSQSPRYKVAKRGQDVALRCDPISGHVSLFWYQQALGQGPEFLTYFQNEAQLDKSGLPSDRFFAERPEGSVSTLKIQRTQQEDSAVYLCASSYDWAAPYYNSPLHFGNGTRLTVT.

The V and J genes are TRBV7-3 and TRBJ1-1; D not resolved. V was pared by 0 bases and J by 3 bases, with 14 bases between. The germline V gene has CDR1 SGHTA and CDR2 FQGTGA. The CDR3 spans 16 residues. The CDR3 spells CASSLTGSFGDTEAFF. The CDR3 DNA reads as TGTGCCAGCAGCTTAACAGGGTCCTTTGGGGACACTGAAGCTTTCTTT.